This T cell receptor (beta chain) comes out of a study of blood T cell repertoires in COVID-19. Study as a whole: Donors in the United States, Italy and Spain gave samples during acute or convalescent COVID-19. T cells, B-cell-depleted T cells, or PBMCs provided the cDNA or gDNA that served as material.

V was cut by 6 bases and J by 1 base, with 13 bases left in between. The CDR3 has 14 residues. CDR1 and CDR2 (germline): KGHSH, LQKENI. Per the authors' pipeline: Nucleated cell counts were estimated from reference gene primer amplification. The repertoire was sequenced with immunoSEQ multiplex PCR; TCRdb's copy has only in-frame clones and lacks some. Clone size and V and J calls were adopted from that table, with D and trimming inferred from the DNA. The table shows roughly 140,000 clones, with about 87% occurring only once. The source of this sequence is a woman of 80 years or more with acute or convalescent COVID-19. Sequencing was performed on peripheral blood. This chain connects TRBV18 to TRBJ2-7; D possibly corresponds to TRBD1 (5 bases). This chain's CDR3 is CASSLGPGSYEQYF. In DNA form, the CDR3 reads TGTGCCAGCTCGCTGGGGCCAGGGTCCTACGAGCAGTACTTC.